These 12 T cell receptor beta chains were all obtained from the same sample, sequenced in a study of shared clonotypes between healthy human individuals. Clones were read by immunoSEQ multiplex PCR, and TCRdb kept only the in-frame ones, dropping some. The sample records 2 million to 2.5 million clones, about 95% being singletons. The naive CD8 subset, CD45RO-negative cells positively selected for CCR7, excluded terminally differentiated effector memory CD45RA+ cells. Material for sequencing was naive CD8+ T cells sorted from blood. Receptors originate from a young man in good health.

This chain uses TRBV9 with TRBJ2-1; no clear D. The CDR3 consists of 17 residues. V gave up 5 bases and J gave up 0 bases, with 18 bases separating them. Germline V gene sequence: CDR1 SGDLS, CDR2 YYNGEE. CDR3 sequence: CASRPILVPSSYNEQFF. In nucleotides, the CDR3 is TGTGCCAGCAGGCCTATCCTGGTACCCAGCTCCTACAATGAGCAGTTCTTC.

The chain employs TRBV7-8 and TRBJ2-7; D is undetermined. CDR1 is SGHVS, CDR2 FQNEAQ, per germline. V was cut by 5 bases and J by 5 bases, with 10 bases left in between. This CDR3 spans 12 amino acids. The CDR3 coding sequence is TGTGCCAGCAGCCCCAGTGTCGACGAGCAGTACTTC. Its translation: CASSPSVDEQYF.

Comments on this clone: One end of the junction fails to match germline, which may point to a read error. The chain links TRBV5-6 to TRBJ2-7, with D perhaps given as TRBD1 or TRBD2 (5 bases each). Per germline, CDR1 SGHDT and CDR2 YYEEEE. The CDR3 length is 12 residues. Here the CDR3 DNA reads TGTGCCAGCAGCTTGGCATCCCAGGGACCGCACTTC. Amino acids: CASSLASQGPHF.

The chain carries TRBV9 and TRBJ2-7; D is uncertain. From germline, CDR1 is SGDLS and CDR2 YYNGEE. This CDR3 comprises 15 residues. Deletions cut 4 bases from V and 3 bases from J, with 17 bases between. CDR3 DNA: TGTGCCAGCAGCCCTGGGCTAGAAGTTCACTACGAGCAGTACTTC. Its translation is CASSPGLEVHYEQYF. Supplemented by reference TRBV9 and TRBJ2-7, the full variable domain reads DSGVTQTPKHLITATGQRVTLRCSPRSGDLSVYWYQQSLDQGLQFLIQYYNGEERAKGNILERFSAQQFPDLHSELNLSSLELGDSALYFCASSPGLEVHYEQYFGPGTRLTVT.

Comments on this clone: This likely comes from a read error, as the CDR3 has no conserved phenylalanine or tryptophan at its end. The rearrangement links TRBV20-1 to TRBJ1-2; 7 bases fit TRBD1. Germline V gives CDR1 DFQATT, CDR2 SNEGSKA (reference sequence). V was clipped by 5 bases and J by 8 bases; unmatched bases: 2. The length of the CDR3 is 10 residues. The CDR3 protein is CSAHRGGYTL. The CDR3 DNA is TGCAGTGCTCACAGGGGAGGCTACACCTTA.

CDR3 DNA: TGTGCCAGCAGCCCTGGGGGAGTTGGGCTAGAGACCCAGTACTTC. Translation gives CASSPGGVGLETQYF. The chain carries TRBV25-1 and TRBJ2-5; D possibly uses TRBD1 or TRBD2 (5 bases each). CDR1 is MGHDK and CDR2 is SYGVNS in the germline V gene. This CDR3 has 15 residues. Trimming stripped 6 bases from V and 4 bases from J, with 18 bases between.

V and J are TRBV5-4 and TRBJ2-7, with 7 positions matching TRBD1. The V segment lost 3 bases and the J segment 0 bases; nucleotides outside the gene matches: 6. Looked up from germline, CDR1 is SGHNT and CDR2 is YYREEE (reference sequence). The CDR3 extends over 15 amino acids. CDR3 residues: CASSYRQGASYEQYF. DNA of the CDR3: TGTGCCAGCAGCTACCGACAGGGTGCCTCCTACGAGCAGTACTTC.

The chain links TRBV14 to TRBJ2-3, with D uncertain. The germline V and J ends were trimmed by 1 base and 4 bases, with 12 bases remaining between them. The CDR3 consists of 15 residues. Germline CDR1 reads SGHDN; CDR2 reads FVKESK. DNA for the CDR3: TGTGCCAGCAGCCAAGTACTGGTCTTCTCAGATACGCAGTATTTT. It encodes CASSQVLVFSDTQYF.

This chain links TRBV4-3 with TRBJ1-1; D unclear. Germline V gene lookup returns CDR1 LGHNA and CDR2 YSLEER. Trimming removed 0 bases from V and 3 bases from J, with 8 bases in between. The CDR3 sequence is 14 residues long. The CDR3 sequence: CASSQDPTYTEAFF. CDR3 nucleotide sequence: TGCGCCAGCAGCCAAGACCCGACGTACACTGAAGCTTTCTTT.

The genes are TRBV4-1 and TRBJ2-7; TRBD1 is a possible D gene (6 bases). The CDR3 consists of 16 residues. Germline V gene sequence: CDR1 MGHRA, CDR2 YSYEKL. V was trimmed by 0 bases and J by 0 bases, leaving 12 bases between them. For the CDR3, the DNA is TGCGCCAGCAGCCAAGAAGTACAGGACAGCTCCTACGAGCAGTACTTC. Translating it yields CASSQEVQDSSYEQYF.

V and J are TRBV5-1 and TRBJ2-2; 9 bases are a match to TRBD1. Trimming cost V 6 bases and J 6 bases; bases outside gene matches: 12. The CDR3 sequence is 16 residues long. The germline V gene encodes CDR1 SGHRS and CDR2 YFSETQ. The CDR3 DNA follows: TGCGCCAGCACGGAGTCGGACAGGACAGGGGCCGGGGAGCTGTTTTTT. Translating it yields CASTESDRTGAGELFF.

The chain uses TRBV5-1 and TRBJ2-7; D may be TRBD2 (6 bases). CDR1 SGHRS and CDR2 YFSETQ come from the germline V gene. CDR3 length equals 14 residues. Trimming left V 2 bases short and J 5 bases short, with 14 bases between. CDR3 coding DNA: TGCGCCAGCAGCTTTCGCGGGAAAGGCGACGAGCAGTACTTC. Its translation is CASSFRGKGDEQYF. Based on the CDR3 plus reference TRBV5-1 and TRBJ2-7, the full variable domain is KAGVTQTPRYLIKTRGQQVTLSCSPISGHRSVSWYQQTPGQGLQFLFEYFSETQRNKGNFPGRFSGRQFSNSRSEMNVSTLELGDSALYLCASSFRGKGDEQYFGPGTRLTVT.